Listed here are 8 T cell receptor beta chains from one sample, sequenced in a study of sequential checkpoint blockade in melanoma. Data came from immunoSEQ multiplex PCR; TCRdb stores just in-frame clones and leaves some out. The sample lists over 10,000 clones, more than 65% occurring once. Noted treatment: randomized to nivolumab then ipilimumab (arm A) or the reverse (arm B). The sample in question was CD8+ T cells sorted from blood (inferred from file names), obtained from a patient given nivolumab and ipilimumab in sequence. The source is a human donor with melanoma.

CDR3 sequence: CASSLGDRDNSPLHF. The DNA of the CDR3 is TGCGCCAGCAGCCTAGGCGACAGGGATAATTCACCCCTCCACTTT. The chain recombines TRBV5-1 with TRBJ1-6, with 7 bases identical to TRBD1. The J segment lost 5 bases and the V segment lost 4 bases, leaving 6 bases of the junction unmatched. The CDR3 length is 15 residues. The germline V gene has CDR1 SGHRS and CDR2 YFSETQ.

The genes are TRBV6-4 and TRBJ2-7; the match to TRBD1 covers 8 bases. Germline V CDR1 and CDR2: MRHNA, SNTAGT. This CDR3 spans 14 amino acids. The J segment lost 3 bases and the V segment lost 2 bases, leaving 3 bases of the junction unmatched. The CDR3 nucleotides read TGTGCCAGCAGTGACGGACAGGGAGGCTACGAGCAGTACTTC. Translating it yields CASSDGQGGYEQYF.

This rearrangement joins TRBV7-9 to TRBJ2-3; 8 nucleotides agree with TRBD2. With V trimmed by 5 bases and J by 0 bases, 4 bases remained unmatched. Per the germline V gene, CDR1 is SEHNR and CDR2 is FQNEAQ (reference sequence). The length of the CDR3 is 15 residues. The CDR3 nucleotides are TGTGCCAGCAGCCCTAGCGGGTCGAGCACAGATACGCAGTATTTT. The encoded protein is CASSPSGSSTDTQYF.

A remark on this clone: The same CDR3 can be traced to other DNA sequences in this sample. The chain has TRBV7-9 and TRBJ2-3; weak D call: TRBD2 (6 bases). Germline loops: CDR1 SEHNR, CDR2 FQNEAQ (reference sequence). Trimming removed 5 bases at V and 0 bases at J, with 12 bases between. This CDR3 region has 15 residues. CDR3 bases: TGTGCCAGCAGCCGAGCGGGTATTAGCACAGATACGCAGTATTTT. This encodes CASSRAGISTDTQYF. The entire variable domain, with the rest obtained from reference TRBV7-9 and TRBJ2-3, is as follows: DTGVSQNPRHKITKRGQNVTFRCDPISEHNRLYWYRQTLGQGPEFLTYFQNEAQLEKSRLLSDRFSAERPKGSFSTLEIQRTEQGDSAMYLCASSRAGISTDTQYFGPGTRLTVL.

A word on this clone: The identical CDR3 is also encoded by other nucleotide sequences in the sample. This chain connects TRBV7-9 to TRBJ2-3, with D possibly matching TRBD2 (5 bases). Germline CDR1 is SEHNR and CDR2 is FQNEAQ (reference sequence). The CDR3 runs 15 residues. Trimming cost V 2 bases and J 2 bases, with 11 bases left between them. CDR3 in DNA: TGTGCCAGCAGCTTAACCGGGATTTCCACAGATACGCAGTATTTT. The encoded protein is CASSLTGISTDTQYF. Together with reference TRBV7-9 and TRBJ2-3, the CDR3 gives the full variable domain: DTGVSQNPRHKITKRGQNVTFRCDPISEHNRLYWYRQTLGQGPEFLTYFQNEAQLEKSRLLSDRFSAERPKGSFSTLEIQRTEQGDSAMYLCASSLTGISTDTQYFGPGTRLTVL.

The rearrangement links TRBV7-9 to TRBJ1-4; D uncertain. Germline values: CDR1 SEHNR, CDR2 FQNEAQ (reference sequence). With 7 bases removed from V and 2 bases from J, the gap between germline ends came to 8 bases. This CDR3 spans 13 amino acids. The CDR3 sequence is CASISGTNEKLFF. The DNA of the CDR3 is TGTGCCAGCATTTCCGGGACTAATGAAAAACTGTTTTTT.

The gene calls are TRBV13 and TRBJ2-1; the D is unclear. CDR1 and CDR2 (germline): PRHDT, FYEKMQ (reference sequence). The CDR3 loop spans 14 amino acids. Trimming left V 3 bases short and J 5 bases short, with 11 bases between. The CDR3 loop reads CASSFFNSNNEQFF. The CDR3 DNA reads TGTGCCAGCAGCTTCTTTAACAGTAACAATGAGCAGTTCTTC.

By share, this clone counts as medium-sized. J is TRBJ1-5 and V is TRBV19; possible D gene TRBD1, 5 bases. From germline, CDR1 is LNHDA and CDR2 SQIVND (reference sequence). The CDR3 is made up of 15 amino acids. Trimming cost V 9 bases and J 5 bases, with 20 bases left between them. The CDR3 nucleotides are TGTGCCAGCGGGGGTGGGGACCAAGGGGATCAGCCCCAGCATTTT. As protein: CASGGGDQGDQPQHF.